The 25 T cell receptor beta chains reported below all come from one sample, sequenced in a study of blood T cell repertoires in COVID-19. Profiled with immunoSEQ multiplex PCR; TCRdb holds only in-frame clones, not every one. The top ten hold 0.8% to 1% of the sample, which has around 200,000 clones, around nine tenths seen once. The sample was peripheral blood. The receptors shown here come from a woman younger than 35 who had recovered from COVID-19.

The chain couples TRBV19 to TRBJ2-2; 8 bases line up with TRBD1. J lost 1 base, V lost 7 bases, and 5 bases had no gene match. Germline V gene lookup returns CDR1 LNHDA and CDR2 SQIVND (reference sequence). The CDR3 has 15 residues. The CDR3 region has the DNA TGTGCCAGTAAGGAGGGGACAGGGAACACCGGGGAGCTGTTTTTT. As protein: CASKEGTGNTGELFF.

The chain combines TRBV15 with TRBJ2-3; D call uncertain. Trimming took 3 bases from V and 5 from J, leaving 15 bases between them. The length of the CDR3 is 15 residues. Germline CDR1 LNHNV, CDR2 YYDKDF (reference sequence). The CDR3 reads CATSRRKRDKDTQYF. Written as DNA, the CDR3 is TGTGCCACCAGCAGGCGAAAACGAGACAAAGATACGCAGTATTTT.

This chain joins TRBV9 and TRBJ1-5; 8 bases agree with TRBD1. J gave up 5 bases and V 2 bases, and 6 bases lay outside the gene matches. CDR3 length: 15 amino acids. The germline V gene encodes CDR1 SGDLS and CDR2 YYNGEE. The CDR3 nucleotides are TGTGCCAGCAGCGTCGGACAGGGAGGGTATCAGCCCCAGCATTTT. Amino acid sequence: CASSVGQGGYQPQHF. The full variable domain, its missing parts supplied by reference TRBV9 and TRBJ1-5, is DSGVTQTPKHLITATGQRVTLRCSPRSGDLSVYWYQQSLDQGLQFLIQYYNGEERAKGNILERFSAQQFPDLHSELNLSSLELGDSALYFCASSVGQGGYQPQHFGDGTRLSIL.

The rearrangement uses TRBV5-1 and TRBJ1-2, with D possibly matching TRBD1 (6 bases). The CDR3 has 13 amino acids. Looked up from germline, CDR1 is SGHRS and CDR2 is YFSETQ. V was trimmed by 2 bases and J by 3 bases, leaving 8 bases between them. The CDR3 here is CASSFRGDYGYTF. CDR3 sequence (DNA): TGCGCCAGCAGCTTCAGGGGTGACTATGGCTACACCTTC.

V is TRBV19 and J is TRBJ2-1; D is ambiguous. This CDR3 has 13 amino acids. The V end was cut by 3 bases, the J end by 9 bases, with 12 bases between. From germline, CDR1 is LNHDA and CDR2 SQIVND (reference sequence). The CDR3 region has the DNA TGTGCCAGTAGTATTACCACGAGAGGTGAGCAGTTCTTC. Amino acids: CASSITTRGEQFF.

The rearrangement uses TRBV9 and TRBJ2-2; 9 bases agree with TRBD2. CDR1 and CDR2 (germline): SGDLS, YYNGEE. CDR3 length: 16 amino acids. With V trimmed by 2 bases and J by 4 bases, 6 bases remained unmatched. The chain's CDR3 is CASSVGLAGITGELFF. For the CDR3, the DNA is TGTGCCAGCAGCGTTGGGCTAGCGGGGATCACCGGGGAGCTGTTTTTT. Full variable domain (outside the CDR3, taken from reference TRBV9 and TRBJ2-2): DSGVTQTPKHLITATGQRVTLRCSPRSGDLSVYWYQQSLDQGLQFLIQYYNGEERAKGNILERFSAQQFPDLHSELNLSSLELGDSALYFCASSVGLAGITGELFFGEGSRLTVL.

The V and J genes are TRBV5-5 and TRBJ2-7, with 10 bases matching TRBD1. From germline, CDR1 is SGHKS and CDR2 YYEKEE (reference sequence). This CDR3 is 13 amino acids long. Germline trimming cut 4 bases from V and 4 bases from J; bases unmatched to any gene: 2. In nucleotides, the CDR3 is TGTGCCAGCAGCCGACAGGGGGCTTACGAGCAGTACGTC. The encoded protein is CASSRQGAYEQYV.

The rearrangement links TRBV27 to TRBJ1-1; D gene unclear. The germline V gene encodes CDR1 MNHEY and CDR2 SMNVEV (reference sequence). Trimming took off 2 bases at V and 2 bases at J, with 6 bases between the two ends. The CDR3 runs to 13 residues. This CDR3 is CASSLMANTEAFF. The CDR3 nucleotides read TGTGCCAGCAGTTTAATGGCTAACACTGAAGCTTTCTTT.

The chain links TRBV5-1 to TRBJ2-1, with D perhaps TRBD2 (7 bases). In germline, CDR1 is SGHRS, CDR2 YFSETQ. Trimming shortened V by 1 base and J by 3 bases, and 17 bases separated the two germline ends. The CDR3 runs to 17 residues. CDR3 sequence (DNA): TGCGCCAGCAGCTTGCGAAGGGGGGGCGGGTTCTACAATGAGCAGTTCTTC. This codes for CASSLRRGGGFYNEQFF.

The gene calls are TRBV6-5 and TRBJ2-3; D is possibly TRBD2 (6 bases). Deletions cut 2 bases from V and 1 base from J, with 10 bases between. CDR1 is MNHEY, CDR2 SVGAGI, per germline. This CDR3 spans 15 amino acids. The CDR3, as DNA: TGTGCCAGCAGTTACGGGCGGAGGGGCACAGATACGCAGTATTTT. This encodes CASSYGRRGTDTQYF.

The chain employs TRBV2 and TRBJ2-5; 7 bases fit TRBD2. The CDR3 covers 15 residues. From germline, CDR1 is SNHLY and CDR2 FYNNEI. V shed 4 bases, J shed 5 bases, and the junction held 10 bases outside the gene matches. Here the CDR3 reads CASSVRRTSGETQYF. CDR3 nucleotide sequence: TGTGCCAGCAGTGTGCGTCGGACTAGTGGCGAGACCCAGTACTTC.

The V call is TRBV18, the J call TRBJ2-7, with TRBD2 identical over 8 bases. The CDR3 extends over 13 amino acids. Germline CDR1 is KGHSH and CDR2 is LQKENI. J gave up 6 bases and V 3 bases, and 4 bases lay outside the gene matches. The CDR3 DNA reads TGTGCCAGCTCACCCGGACTAGCAAGCGAGCAGTACGTC. Translating gives CASSPGLASEQYV.

The V and J genes are TRBV9 and TRBJ2-3; tentative D call: TRBD2 (7 bases). Germline CDR1 SGDLS, CDR2 YYNGEE. The CDR3 spans 16 residues. Trimming removed 1 base from V and 0 bases from J, with 12 bases in between. The DNA for the CDR3 is TGTGCCAGCAGCGTATGGAGCGGGACAAGCACAGATACGCAGTATTTT. As protein: CASSVWSGTSTDTQYF.

This chain uses TRBV13 with TRBJ2-7; D remains unclear. Germline V lookup: CDR1 PRHDT, CDR2 FYEKMQ (reference sequence). Trimming pared 2 bases from V and 4 bases from J, leaving 6 bases between. The CDR3 is 12 residues long. The chain's CDR3 is CASSLQLYEQYF. The CDR3 DNA follows: TGTGCCAGCAGCTTACAGTTGTACGAGCAGTACTTC.

This chain uses TRBV3-1 (or the pseudogene TRBV3-2) with TRBJ1-6, with 7 positions matching TRBD1. Trimming at V came to 6 bases and at J to 4 bases, leaving 6 bases not matched to a gene. Per the germline V gene, CDR1 is LGHDT and CDR2 is YNNKEL (reference sequence). The CDR3 has 15 amino acids. CDR3 loop: CASRRGQEYNSPLHF. In DNA form, the CDR3 reads TGTGCCAGCAGACGTGGACAGGAGTATAATTCACCCCTCCACTTT.

This chain links TRBV5-5 with TRBJ2-3; no firm D call. CDR3 length: 13 residues. From germline, CDR1 is SGHKS and CDR2 YYEKEE (reference sequence). V was pared by 6 bases and J by 2 bases, with 10 bases between. CDR3 bases: TGTGCCAGCACCCCATGGGCCACAGATACGCAGTATTTT. Protein product: CASTPWATDTQYF. The full variable domain, its missing parts supplied by reference TRBV5-5 and TRBJ2-3, is DAGVTQSPTHLIKTRGQQVTLRCSPISGHKSVSWYQQVLGQGPQFIFQYYEKEERGRGNFPDRFSARQFPNYSSELNVNALLLGDSALYLCASTPWATDTQYFGPGTRLTVL.

A word on this clone: This specimen includes other DNA sequences encoding the same CDR3. The rearrangement uses TRBV14 and TRBJ1-5; no firm D call. V dropped 1 base and J dropped 7 bases, with 8 bases sitting between them. This CDR3 spans 13 amino acids. Germline CDR1 SGHDN, CDR2 FVKESK. In DNA, the CDR3 is TGTGCCAGCAGCCAAGGGGTCGGGCAGCCCCAGCATTTT. Protein sequence: CASSQGVGQPQHF.

The chain carries TRBV6-5 and TRBJ2-1; 8 bases fit TRBD2. With V trimmed by 4 bases and J by 6 bases, 11 bases remained unmatched. The CDR3 is made up of 16 amino acids. Germline V gives CDR1 MNHEY, CDR2 SVGAGI. In DNA, the CDR3 is TGTGCCAGCAGTTCTGGTCCGGGACTAGTGTCCAATGAGCAGTTCTTC. Encoded protein: CASSSGPGLVSNEQFF.

The chain links TRBV9 to TRBJ1-2, with 7 bases fitting TRBD1. Looked up from germline, CDR1 is SGDLS and CDR2 is YYNGEE. The CDR3 totals 14 residues. The V segment lost 1 base and the J segment 3 bases; nucleotides outside the gene matches: 3. CDR3 nucleotide sequence: TGTGCCAGCAGCGTAAACAGGGGTCACTATGGCTACACCTTC. This sequence encodes CASSVNRGHYGYTF.

V usage is TRBV5-4 and J usage is TRBJ1-2; 7 positions match TRBD1. This CDR3 has 16 residues. J was trimmed by 8 bases and V by 5 bases; bases with no gene match: 18. Germline CDR1 SGHNT, CDR2 YYREEE (reference sequence). The CDR3 loop reads CASSRIGTEFTLGYTF. The CDR3 coding sequence is TGTGCCAGCAGTCGTATCGGGACAGAGTTCACCCTCGGCTACACCTTC.

Here the CDR3 reads CASPTWTDFNEKLFF. The CDR3 coding sequence is TGTGCCAGCCCAACATGGACAGACTTTAATGAAAAACTGTTTTTT. V gene TRBV6-8 combines with J gene TRBJ1-4; D is perhaps TRBD1 (6 bases). The V end lost 8 bases, the J end lost 4 bases, and 17 bases lay between the germline ends. The CDR3 contains 15 residues. In germline, CDR1 is MNHGY, CDR2 SAAAGT.

This clone showed up just once. The V call is TRBV4-1, the J call TRBJ2-1; the match to TRBD1 covers 8 bases. The germline V gene encodes CDR1 MGHRA and CDR2 YSYEKL. The CDR3 totals 13 residues. The J segment lost 7 bases and the V segment lost 4 bases, leaving 3 bases of the junction unmatched. CDR3 sequence reads: CASSRTGWNEQFF. CDR3 sequence (DNA): TGCGCCAGCAGCCGGACAGGGTGGAATGAGCAGTTCTTC.

The rearrangement links TRBV13 to TRBJ1-6, with a tentative D call TRBD1 (6 bases). Per the germline V gene, CDR1 is PRHDT and CDR2 is FYEKMQ (reference sequence). This CDR3 contains 16 residues. Trimming cost V 0 bases and J 7 bases, with 13 bases left between them. This CDR3 reads CASSLGPGAWNSPLHF. The CDR3 DNA sequence: TGTGCCAGCAGCTTAGGCCCAGGGGCCTGGAATTCACCCCTCCACTTT.

The rearrangement joins TRBV12-3 or TRBV12-4 to TRBJ1-2; unclear D gene. The CDR3 is 10 residues long. Trimming took 9 bases from V and 10 from J, leaving 12 bases between them. The CDR3 here is CARRVLIYTF. The CDR3 DNA reads as TGTGCCAGGCGTGTCCTGATCTACACCTTC.

The J gene is TRBJ1-2, the V gene TRBV6-2 or TRBV6-3; TRBD1 might be the D (5 bases). Looked up from germline, CDR1 is MNHEY and CDR2 is SVGEGT. The germline V and J ends were trimmed by 5 bases and 5 bases, with 12 bases remaining between them. The CDR3 length is 13 residues. The DNA for the CDR3 is TGTGCCAGCAGTCCCCGGGGGATATATGGCTACACCTTC. Translation: CASSPRGIYGYTF.